These 17 T cell receptor beta chains were all obtained from the same sample, sequenced in a study of blood T cell repertoires in COVID-19. Clones were read by immunoSEQ multiplex PCR, and TCRdb kept only the in-frame ones, dropping some. The table includes 90,000 to 130,000 clones, 80% to 90% detected once. Sequencing was carried out using peripheral blood. These receptor sequences come from a human donor in a cohort sampled during active COVID-19.

The chain joins TRBV5-1 to TRBJ2-7, with 8 bases fitting TRBD2. CDR3 length: 13 amino acids. The V gene end was trimmed by 3 bases and the J gene end by 4 bases; junction bases not matched to a gene: 3. Germline assignment: CDR1 SGHRS and CDR2 YFSETQ. Written as DNA, the CDR3 is TGCGCCAGCAGCTGGGGACTAGAATACGAGCAGTACTTC. Translation gives CASSWGLEYEQYF.

This chain uses TRBV6-5 with TRBJ1-5; TRBD1 matches 9 bases. Trimming took 5 bases from V and 7 from J; bases not matched to a gene: 3. The CDR3 is 13 amino acids. The germline V gene encodes CDR1 MNHEY and CDR2 SVGAGI. The CDR3 sequence is CASSPDRGQPQHF. The CDR3 coding sequence is TGTGCCAGCAGTCCGGACAGGGGCCAGCCCCAGCATTTT.

The J gene is TRBJ1-1, the V gene TRBV12-3 or TRBV12-4; D is unclear. The V end lost 6 bases, the J end lost 11 bases, and 13 bases lay between the germline ends. This CDR3 has 11 amino acids. CDR3 amino acids: CASSPGRAAFF. In DNA form, the CDR3 reads TGTGCCAGCAGCCCGGGAAGAGCGGCTTTCTTT.

The rearrangement joins TRBV6-4 to TRBJ2-3, with D hard to call. This CDR3 is built from 14 residues. Trimming removed 3 bases from V and 2 bases from J, with 9 bases in between. Germline V gives CDR1 MRHNA, CDR2 SNTAGT. The CDR3 coding sequence is TGTGCCAGCAGTGAGTCCGGGTCCACAGATACGCAGTATTTT. As protein: CASSESGSTDTQYF.

This clone was recorded once. CDR3 loop: CASSDKVLTGELFF. The CDR3 DNA follows: TGTGCCAGCAGTGATAAAGTACTCACCGGGGAGCTGTTTTTT. J is TRBJ2-2 and V is TRBV25-1; D unresolved. Germline CDR1 reads MGHDK; CDR2 reads SYGVNS. CDR3 length equals 14 residues. V shed 3 bases and J shed 4 bases, with 9 bases lying between them.

This rearrangement joins TRBV12-5 to TRBJ2-7; D perhaps matches TRBD1 (5 bases). Germline V gene data show CDR1 as LGHNT and CDR2 as FRNRAP. The CDR3 contains 16 residues. V was cut by 3 bases and J by 3 bases, with 18 bases left in between. The CDR3 nucleotides read TGTGCTAGTGGTTTAACCCCAGGGTCTCTCTTCTACGAGCAGTACTTC. Translated, it gives CASGLTPGSLFYEQYF.

The J gene is TRBJ2-3, the V gene TRBV24-1; 7 bases map to TRBD1. V shed 10 bases and J 2 bases; nucleotides not matched to a gene: 8. The CDR3 runs 14 residues. Per germline, CDR1 KGHDR and CDR2 SFDVKD. CDR3 protein: CATQGSLFTDTQYF. The CDR3 nucleotides are TGTGCCACACAGGGGTCCCTTTTCACAGATACGCAGTATTTT.

CDR3 bases: TGTGCCAGCCGCGGGACAGGGCCTAATCAGCCCCAGCATTTT. Its translation is CASRGTGPNQPQHF. The chain carries TRBV6-5 and TRBJ1-5; the match to TRBD1 covers 9 bases. The CDR3 loop spans 14 amino acids. Germline V gene lookup returns CDR1 MNHEY and CDR2 SVGAGI. J lost 4 bases, V lost 8 bases, and 6 bases had no gene match.

J is TRBJ2-7 and V is TRBV6-2 or TRBV6-3; D unclear. CDR3 length: 15 amino acids. The germline V gene encodes CDR1 MNHEY and CDR2 SVGEGT. Trimming took 4 bases from V and 0 from J, leaving 13 bases between them. The CDR3 region is CASSSPVRSSYEQYF. CDR3 nucleotide sequence: TGTGCCAGCAGTTCCCCGGTCCGGAGCTCCTACGAGCAGTACTTC.

This chain links TRBV5-4 with TRBJ2-7; 11 positions match TRBD2. The CDR3 loop spans 15 amino acids. With 4 bases clipped from V and 7 bases from J, the junction kept 10 bases outside the gene matches. Germline lookup yields CDR1 SGHNT and CDR2 YYREEE (reference sequence). The chain's CDR3 is CASSRLLAGADEQYF. CDR3 DNA sequence: TGTGCCAGCAGCCGCCTACTAGCGGGGGCGGATGAGCAGTACTTC.

This clone was seen once. The J gene is TRBJ2-1, the V gene TRBV5-1; 9 nucleotides agree with TRBD1. J lost 7 bases, V lost 4 bases, and 3 bases had no gene match. The germline gives CDR1 SGHRS, CDR2 YFSETQ. CDR3 length equals 13 residues. The CDR3 loop reads CASSLGQGNEQFF. In DNA, the CDR3 is TGCGCCAGCAGCCTGGGACAGGGAAATGAGCAGTTCTTC.

This chain joins TRBV24-1 and TRBJ2-2, with TRBD1 identical over 11 bases. V lost 9 bases and J lost 0; bases outside the gene matches: 5. CDR1 and CDR2 from the germline V gene are KGHDR and SFDVKD. This CDR3 has 16 amino acids. CDR3 region: CATAGTGGTNTGELFF. The CDR3 DNA is TGTGCCACCGCCGGGACAGGGGGTACGAACACCGGGGAGCTGTTTTTT.

The CDR3 DNA sequence: TGCGCCAGCAGCCCGCAAGGAGGGGACTATGGCTACACCTTC. This translates into CASSPQGGDYGYTF. The genes are TRBV4-1 and TRBJ1-2, with D perhaps TRBD1 (5 bases). This CDR3 has 14 amino acids. Per germline, CDR1 MGHRA and CDR2 YSYEKL. V shed 4 bases and J shed 3 bases, with 12 bases lying between them.

The CDR3 reads CASGLLAVFSYNEQFF. Written as DNA, the CDR3 is TGTGCCAGCGGTCTCCTAGCGGTCTTCTCCTACAATGAGCAGTTCTTC. The chain joins TRBV7-2 to TRBJ2-1; 7 positions match TRBD2. J gave up 0 bases and V 8 bases, and 10 bases lay outside the gene matches. CDR3 length equals 16 residues. The germline V gene encodes CDR1 SGHTA and CDR2 FQGNSA.

This clone has a single count. The CDR3 nucleotides are TGTGCCAGCAATAGACAGGGGGCCTACGAGCAGTACTTC. This sequence encodes CASNRQGAYEQYF. The chain is built from TRBV6-5 and TRBJ2-7; 9 nucleotides align to TRBD1. The CDR3 has 13 amino acids. CDR1 and CDR2 (germline): MNHEY, SVGAGI. The V and J ends lost 7 bases and 2 bases, in that order; junction bases with no gene match: 3.

The chain uses TRBV11-3 and TRBJ2-7; D unresolved. V dropped 2 bases and J dropped 6 bases, with 11 bases sitting between them. Germline lookup yields CDR1 SGHNT and CDR2 YENEEA. The CDR3 runs 13 residues. The DNA for the CDR3 is TGTGCCAGCAGCTTAACCCCCCCCAGCGAGCAGTACTTC. It encodes CASSLTPPSEQYF.

The V call is TRBV28, the J call TRBJ2-7, with D possibly matching TRBD1 (6 bases). The germline V gene encodes CDR1 MDHEN and CDR2 SYDVKM. Trimming stripped 2 bases from V and 3 bases from J, with 11 bases between. The CDR3 is 14 residues long. CDR3: CASSLEVRGYEQYF. The DNA of the CDR3 is TGTGCCAGCAGTTTAGAGGTCAGGGGCTACGAGCAGTACTTC.